The 10 T cell receptor beta chains given below trace back to one sample, sequenced in a study of cytomegalovirus exposure and HLA in healthy donors. The PCR contained 60 Vbeta and 13 Jbeta primers. Assay: immunoSEQ multiplex PCR; the TCRdb copy retains only in-frame clones and omits some. The sample lists under 200,000 clones; 60% to 80% were seen once. Sequenced sample: PBMCs. The source is a man in his fifties or sixties in good health and CMV-seronegative.

This clone appeared a single time. The chain couples TRBV27 to TRBJ1-4; the D is unclear. The germline V gene encodes CDR1 MNHEY and CDR2 SMNVEV (reference sequence). CDR3 length equals 13 residues. V lost 5 bases to trimming and J lost 2 bases, with 6 bases between them. CDR3 in amino acids: CASSIRTNEKLFF. The DNA for the CDR3 is TGTGCCAGCAGTATACGGACTAATGAAAAACTGTTTTTT.

This clone was recorded only once. This chain joins TRBV27 and TRBJ2-2; TRBD2 is a possible D gene (5 bases). Looked up from germline, CDR1 is MNHEY and CDR2 is SMNVEV (reference sequence). The germline V and J ends were trimmed by 5 bases and 2 bases, with 9 bases remaining between them. The CDR3 is 14 amino acids. CDR3 in amino acids: CASSGRLNTGELFF. The CDR3 DNA sequence: TGTGCCAGCAGTGGAAGACTAAACACCGGGGAGCTGTTTTTT.

The CDR3 sequence: CAWSSTGYNSPLHF. CDR3 DNA sequence: TGTGCCTGGAGTTCGACAGGGTACAATTCACCCCTCCACTTT. The genes are TRBV30 and TRBJ1-6, with 7 bases aligning to TRBD1. This CDR3 region has 14 residues. Germline loops: CDR1 GTSNPN, CDR2 SVGIG (reference sequence). V trimming: 2 bases; J trimming: 7 bases; junction bases outside the gene matches: 5.

This sequence joins TRBV2 and TRBJ1-4; D call uncertain. The CDR3 extends over 13 amino acids. The germline V gene encodes CDR1 SNHLY and CDR2 FYNNEI. The V end was cut by 6 bases, the J end by 7 bases, with 12 bases between. CDR3 DNA sequence: TGTGCCAGCAGCGAGGCGAAGGCTGAAAAACTGTTTTTT. Amino acid sequence: CASSEAKAEKLFF.

The chain employs TRBV4-3 and TRBJ1-3; 7 positions match TRBD1. The germline CDR1 and CDR2 sequences are LGHNA and YSLEER. This CDR3 spans 19 amino acids. V lost 0 bases and J lost 0; bases outside the gene matches: 11. CDR3 amino acids: CASSQELPGQWTSGNTIYF. The CDR3, as DNA: TGCGCCAGCAGCCAAGAGCTCCCGGGACAGTGGACCTCTGGAAACACCATATATTTT.

The CDR3 protein is CASSSRVMSNYGYTF. The CDR3 DNA follows: TGTGCCAGCAGCTCCCGGGTGATGTCTAACTATGGCTACACCTTC. V is TRBV7-2 and J is TRBJ1-2; D is ambiguous. Trimming took off 4 bases at V and 0 bases at J, with 12 bases between the two ends. Per the germline V gene, CDR1 is SGHTA and CDR2 is FQGNSA. The CDR3 is made up of 15 amino acids. The full variable domain, completed using reference TRBV7-2 and TRBJ1-2, is GAGVSQSPSNKVTEKGKDVELRCDPISGHTALYWYRQSLGQGLEFLIYFQGNSAPDKSGLPSDRFSAERTGGSVSTLTIQRTQQEDSAVYLCASSSRVMSNYGYTFGSGTRLTVV.

This chain links TRBV30 with TRBJ1-5, with 12 bases that match TRBD1. Germline V CDR1 and CDR2: GTSNPN, SVGIG (reference sequence). V was pared by 0 bases and J by 6 bases, with 9 bases of the junction left unmatched. The CDR3 runs to 17 residues. The CDR3 spells CAWSVRGQGARGQPQHF. The DNA of the CDR3 is TGTGCCTGGAGTGTACGGGGACAGGGGGCGCGGGGTCAGCCCCAGCATTTT.

This clone was counted between two and nine times. The chain has TRBV27 and TRBJ2-1; D remains unclear. Germline V gives CDR1 MNHEY, CDR2 SMNVEV (reference sequence). Deletions cut 6 bases from V and 5 bases from J, with 11 bases between. The CDR3 runs 13 residues. DNA of the CDR3: TGTGCCAGCAGGGCACCCGCGGACAATGAGCAGTTCTTC. Translation gives CASRAPADNEQFF.

This chain joins TRBV7-2 and TRBJ2-7; D ambiguous. Germline V gene data show CDR1 as SGHTA and CDR2 as FQGNSA. CDR3 length: 13 residues. Trimming cost V 0 bases and J 2 bases, with 5 bases left between them. CDR3 nucleotide sequence: TGTGCCAGCAGCTTAGCCCAGACCTACGAGCAGTACTTC. Translating it yields CASSLAQTYEQYF.

This chain uses TRBV29-1 with TRBJ2-3; TRBD1 matches 10 bases. From germline, CDR1 is SQVTM and CDR2 ANQGSEA. V was clipped by 6 bases and J by 3 bases; unmatched bases: 9. CDR3 length: 15 residues. The CDR3 DNA sequence: TGCAGCGTGGGACCACCGGGACAGGGGACAGATACGCAGTATTTT. Translation gives CSVGPPGQGTDTQYF.